This TCR beta chain was recovered during a study of T cell repertoires in cytomegalovirus infection. Study findings and constraints: HLA-C-restricted, CMV-specific TCR beta clonotypes were dominant ex vivo.

CDR3 length: 10 residues. V lost 7 bases to trimming and J lost 0 bases, with 2 bases between them. Germline CDR1 SQVTM, CDR2 ANQGSEA. TCRdb fed the reads into MiXCR, producing one record per CDR3 protein. The sample includes 310,000 or so distinct CDR3 sequences, about 23% of them seen just once. Note on this clonotype: Its antigen is undetermined.

The sequencing input was PBMCs. This chain links TRBV29-1 with TRBJ2-3; D gene unclear. The TCR originated in a human donor in good health (CMV status not recorded). Some clones in this sample may be carry-over from other donors' samples. The CDR3 loop is CSGSTDTQYF. CDR3 in DNA: TGCAGCGGGAGCACAGATACGCAGTATTTT.